Listed below are T cell receptor beta chains from one sample, sequenced in a study of cytomegalovirus exposure and HLA in healthy donors. Sequencing was performed with immunoSEQ multiplex PCR; in TCRdb, only in-frame clones are kept and a portion is missing. This table has roughly 130,000 clones, 80% appearing once. Sequenced material: PBMCs. The source of these receptors is a male donor in good health and CMV-seronegative. Each CDR3 is given with its conserved first and last residue. A D gene is named only where the DNA matches it firmly. For some rows the clone size is stated as once, few or many, or as a class when expanded; others skip it.

-	TRBJ2-7	TRBV5-1	-	15	CASSSGVYVGYEQYF	TGCGCCAGCAGCTCGGGGGTGTACGTTGGATACGAGCAGTACTTC
-	TRBJ2-7	TRBV11-3	few	12	CASSDGGYEQYF	TGTGCCAGCAGCGACGGGGGTTACGAGCAGTACTTC
-	TRBJ2-6	TRBV7-9	-	16	CASSLFTGPGANVLTF	TGTGCCAGCAGCTTGTTTACAGGGCCGGGGGCCAACGTCCTGACTTTC
TRBD2	TRBJ2-7	TRBV6-1	-	19	CASSEELAGDLFSSYEQYF	TGTGCCAGCAGTGAAGAGCTCGCGGGGGACTTATTTAGCTCCTACGAGCAGTACTTC
TRBD1	TRBJ2-1	TRBV2	-	15	CASSEGQGVSNEQFF	TGTGCCAGCAGTGAGGGACAGGGGGTATCCAATGAGCAGTTCTTC
TRBD1	TRBJ2-2	TRBV9	-	18	CASSAERSRDRNTGELFF	TGTGCCAGCAGCGCAGAAAGAAGCCGGGACAGGAACACCGGGGAGCTGTTTTTT
TRBD1	TRBJ2-7	TRBV25-1	-	14	CASRTTGRYYEQYF	TGTGCCAGCAGGACGACAGGGCGGTATTACGAGCAGTACTTC
TRBD1	TRBJ1-2	TRBV6-5	-	13	CASSFTGGDGYTF	TGTGCCAGCAGTTTTACAGGGGGCGACGGCTACACCTTC
TRBD1	TRBJ1-5	TRBV5-1	-	15	CASSPRTGPNQPQHF	TGCGCCAGCAGCCCCCGGACAGGGCCGAATCAGCCCCAGCATTTT
TRBD1	TRBJ1-2	TRBV28	-	14	CASSLSRTGRRDTF	TGTGCCAGCAGTTTAAGTCGGACAGGGAGACGGGACACCTTC
TRBD1	TRBJ2-3	TRBV5-6	-	14	CASSFGQGPDTQYF	TGTGCCAGCAGCTTCGGACAGGGGCCAGATACGCAGTATTTT
TRBD1	TRBJ2-1	TRBV7-2	once	16	CASSLDHRIRGREGFF	TGTGCCAGCAGCTTAGATCACAGGATTAGGGGGCGTGAGGGGTTCTTC
TRBD2	TRBJ2-1	TRBV30	-	16	CAWTSGGPDHYNEQFF	TGTGCCTGGACTAGCGGGGGGCCCGACCACTACAATGAGCAGTTCTTC
-	TRBJ2-2	TRBV7-9	-	14	CASSLAATSGELFF	TGTGCCAGCAGCTTAGCGGCCACCAGCGGGGAGCTGTTTTTT
-	TRBJ1-2	TRBV30	-	11	CACDWDSGYTF	TGTGCCTGTGACTGGGACTCAGGCTACACCTTC
TRBD2	TRBJ2-2	TRBV27	-	17	CASSLRRAGGNTGELFF	TGTGCCAGCAGTTTAAGAAGGGCGGGGGGGAACACCGGGGAGCTGTTTTTT
-	TRBJ1-3	TRBV6-5	-	15	CASSSFDSTGNTIYF	TGTGCCAGCAGTTCCTTCGACAGTACTGGAAACACCATATATTTT
-	TRBJ1-1	TRBV6-5	-	15	CASSYSNPDTTEAFF	TGTGCCAGCAGTTACTCGAATCCAGATACCACTGAAGCTTTCTTT
-	TRBJ1-1	TRBV20-1	-	11	CSKPRGGEAFF	TGCAGTAAACCTAGGGGGGGTGAAGCTTTCTTT
-	TRBJ1-6	TRBV6-1	-	11	CASSTAGPLHF	TGTGCCAGCAGCACTGCAGGGCCCCTCCACTTT
-	TRBJ1-2	TRBV9	-	14	CASSVGSANYGYTF	TGTGCCAGCAGCGTAGGCAGCGCTAACTATGGCTACACCTTC
-	TRBJ1-2	TRBV6-1	-	15	CASSDIGGANYGYTF	TGTGCCAGCAGTGATATAGGAGGAGCTAACTATGGCTACACCTTC
TRBD2	TRBJ2-2	TRBV27	-	16	CASSFGTSISAGELFF	TGTGCCAGCAGTTTTGGGACTAGTATTAGCGCCGGGGAGCTGTTTTTT
-	TRBJ2-7	TRBV30	-	14	CAWSGTVSSYEQYF	TGTGCCTGGAGTGGGACAGTAAGCTCCTACGAGCAGTACTTC
-	TRBJ1-1	TRBV11-2	-	18	CASRLLGGRSYAGTEAFF	TGTGCCAGCAGGCTCCTGGGGGGAAGATCTTACGCGGGCACTGAAGCTTTCTTT
TRBD2	TRBJ2-5	TRBV4-3	few	18	CASSQDSVPASGGGTQYF	TGCGCCAGCAGCCAAGATTCTGTACCGGCTAGCGGGGGAGGGACCCAGTACTTC
TRBD2	TRBJ2-7	TRBV23-1	-	15	CASRPTSGVTYEQYF	TGCGCCAGCAGACCTACTAGCGGGGTTACCTACGAGCAGTACTTC
-	TRBJ2-7	TRBV7-9	-	14	CASSSQDSAYEQYF	TGTGCCAGCAGTTCTCAGGACAGTGCCTACGAGCAGTACTTC
-	TRBJ1-2	TRBV6-5	-	14	CASISGQGVGGYTF	TGTGCCAGCATCTCGGGCCAGGGTGTCGGTGGCTACACCTTC
-	TRBJ1-5	TRBV2	-	13	CASSDRDYQPQHF	TGTGCCAGCAGTGATAGAGATTATCAGCCCCAGCATTTT
-	TRBJ2-5	TRBV7-2	few	14	CASSLGGGPETQYF	TGTGCCAGCAGCTTAGGGGGGGGGCCAGAGACCCAGTACTTC
-	TRBJ2-7	TRBV5-6	-	13	CASSFRGRDEQYF	TGTGCCAGCAGCTTTCGTGGGAGAGACGAGCAGTACTTC
-	TRBJ2-1	TRBV5-6	-	16	CASSPVSAPTSFEQFF	TGTGCCAGCAGCCCCGTAAGTGCCCCTACTAGTTTCGAGCAGTTCTTC
TRBD1	TRBJ2-7	TRBV15	once	15	CATSRPQGVSYEQYF	TGTGCCACCAGCAGACCACAGGGGGTTTCCTACGAGCAGTACTTC
TRBD2	TRBJ2-1	TRBV5-6	-	17	CASSATRTRLLYNEQFF	TGTGCCAGCAGCGCGACGAGGACTAGGCTCCTTTACAATGAGCAGTTCTTC
-	TRBJ1-1	TRBV6-1	-	14	CASIEGQGNTEAFF	TGTGCCAGCATCGAAGGGCAGGGGAACACTGAAGCTTTCTTT
-	TRBJ1-3	TRBV30	-	16	CAWSVGSPGTGNTIYF	TGTGCCTGGAGTGTAGGATCCCCGGGAACTGGAAACACCATATATTTT
TRBD2	TRBJ2-3	TRBV7-9	few	16	CASSQRGGLAGVAQYF	TGTGCCAGCAGCCAGAGAGGAGGTTTGGCGGGAGTGGCGCAGTATTTT
TRBD1	TRBJ2-6	TRBV6-4	few	14	CASSETGEANVLTF	TGTGCCAGCAGCGAGACAGGGGAGGCCAACGTCCTGACTTTC
-	TRBJ1-4	TRBV7-9	-	15	CASSPQGGANEKLFF	TGTGCCAGCAGCCCCCAGGGAGGCGCTAATGAAAAACTGTTTTTT
TRBD2	TRBJ2-7	TRBV18	-	16	CASSPLPPSGSYEQYF	TGTGCCAGCTCACCACTACCTCCTAGCGGGAGCTACGAGCAGTACTTC
-	TRBJ2-5	TRBV5-5	-	18	CASSNGQSTYFLQETQYF	TGTGCCAGCAGCAATGGACAGTCGACCTACTTTCTTCAAGAGACCCAGTACTTC
-	TRBJ2-5	TRBV12-5	-	12	CASGLLQGVQYF	TGTGCTAGTGGTTTGTTACAGGGAGTGCAGTACTTC
TRBD1	TRBJ2-5	TRBV18	-	17	CASSPPNEGQEQETQYF	TGTGCCAGCTCACCACCGAATGAGGGACAGGAGCAAGAGACCCAGTACTTC
TRBD2	TRBJ2-3	TRBV5-1	-	17	CASSLQTGTSGGSTQYF	TGCGCCAGCAGCCTTCAAACCGGGACTAGCGGGGGGAGTACGCAGTATTTT
-	TRBJ2-6	TRBV4-3	-	15	CASSQEGTGANGLTF	TGCGCCAGCAGCCAAGAAGGGACTGGGGCCAACGGCCTGACTTTC
TRBD2	TRBJ2-1	TRBV25-1	-	15	CASSDRLAGVNEQFF	TGTGCCAGCAGTGATAGACTAGCGGGAGTTAATGAGCAGTTCTTC